Detailed here is one T cell receptor (beta chain). This entry is derived from a study of cytomegalovirus exposure and HLA in healthy donors. Those who donated were healthy bone marrow donors. V lost 0 bases and J lost 3, with 6 bases in between. Looked up from germline, CDR1 is GTSNPN and CDR2 is SVGIG (reference sequence). The CDR3 loop spans 12 amino acids. Primers: 60 Vbeta forward and 13 Jbeta reverse. Sequencing was performed with immunoSEQ multiplex PCR; in TCRdb, only in-frame clones are kept and a portion is missing. The data hold 150,000 or so clones, with about 80% observed a single time. The sample consisted of PBMCs. The V call is TRBV30, the J call TRBJ2-7; the D is unclear. This receptor was obtained from a woman in her 50s in good health and CMV-seropositive. CDR3 loop: CAWSVGGYEQYF. In DNA, the CDR3 is TGTGCCTGGAGTGTAGGCGGCTACGAGCAGTACTTC.